A selection of T cell receptor beta chains follows, all from one sample in a study of shared clonotypes between healthy human individuals. Here immunoSEQ multiplex PCR was the method, and the copy in TCRdb shows in-frame clones only, minus some. The data show fewer than 3 million clones, around 93% seen once. The sample was naive CD4+ T cells from PBMCs. The receptors derive from a man between 18 and 35 years old in good health. Some clones in this sample may be carry-over from other donors' samples. The CDR3 runs from the conserved cysteine through the conserved F or W. D genes are given only for firm matches. A row's size may be missing; if present it is once, few, many or a size class.

v_gene,d_gene,j_gene,abundance,CDR3aa,CDR3nt
TRBV30,-,TRBJ2-5,-,CAWSVGAPGQQYF,TGTGCCTGGAGTGTGGGAGCCCCCGGCCAGCAGTACTTC
TRBV7-2,-,TRBJ1-3,-,CASSLLGTGNTIYF,TGTGCCAGCAGCTTGCTAGGGACTGGAAACACCATATATTTT
TRBV28,TRBD1,TRBJ2-7,-,CASSLARTGLTYEQYF,TGTGCCAGCAGTTTAGCCCGGACAGGACTGACCTACGAGCAGTACTTC
TRBV6-6,-,TRBJ2-3,once,CASTQGEVPDTQYF,TGTGCCAGCACCCAGGGCGAGGTTCCAGATACGCAGTATTTT
TRBV6-1,-,TRBJ2-5,once,CASREPGLSQETQYF,TGTGCCAGCAGAGAACCGGGACTCTCTCAAGAGACCCAGTACTTC
TRBV5-4,TRBD1,TRBJ2-3,-,CASSSGTGSTDTQYF,TGTGCCAGCAGCTCCGGGACAGGGAGCACAGATACGCAGTATTTT
TRBV6-5,-,TRBJ2-2,-,CASRLPGGTGELFF,TGTGCCAGCAGATTACCGGGCGGCACCGGGGAGCTGTTTTTT
TRBV5-6,-,TRBJ1-1,once,CASSLGRNTEAFF,TGTGCCAGCAGCCTCGGACGGAACACTGAAGCTTTCTTT
TRBV9,-,TRBJ2-1,-,CASSGQGGIISSYNEQFF,TGTGCCAGCAGCGGCCAAGGGGGAATAATAAGCTCCTACAATGAGCAGTTCTTC
TRBV5-8,TRBD1,TRBJ2-5,-,CASSQGQGADQYF,TGTGCCAGCAGCCAAGGACAGGGGGCGGACCAGTACTTC
TRBV28,TRBD2,TRBJ2-3,-,CASSLPLAASTDTQYF,TGTGCCAGCAGTCTTCCACTAGCGGCTAGCACAGATACGCAGTATTTT
TRBV5-5,-,TRBJ2-7,-,CASSLLLYEQYF,TGTGCCAGCAGCCTGCTCCTCTACGAGCAGTACTTC
TRBV10-3,-,TRBJ1-5,-,CAISEGGGQPQHF,TGTGCCATCAGTGAGGGGGGAGGTCAGCCCCAGCATTTT
TRBV15,-,TRBJ2-3,-,CATSRGQAGGFRTDTQYF,TGTGCCACCAGCAGAGGCCAGGCAGGGGGGTTTAGAACAGATACGCAGTATTTT
TRBV5-5,TRBD2,TRBJ2-7,-,CASSLAGTRVYEQYF,TGTGCCAGCAGCTTGGCCGGGACTAGGGTCTACGAGCAGTACTTC
TRBV18,-,TRBJ1-1,-,CASSPRAGAEAFF,TGTGCCAGCTCACCGAGGGCGGGGGCTGAAGCTTTCTTT
TRBV5-1,TRBD1,TRBJ1-2,-,CASSFDGTGERYTF,TGCGCCAGCAGCTTCGATGGGACAGGGGAGCGCTACACCTTC
TRBV7-9,-,TRBJ1-2,-,CASSTSDSNGYTF,TGTGCCAGCAGCACGTCCGACAGCAATGGCTACACCTTC
TRBV5-4,-,TRBJ2-5,-,CASSLKQGGETQYF,TGTGCCAGCAGCTTGAAACAGGGAGGAGAGACCCAGTACTTC
TRBV5-4,-,TRBJ2-3,-,CASSLRATDTQYF,TGTGCCAGCAGCTTACGGGCAACAGATACGCAGTATTTT